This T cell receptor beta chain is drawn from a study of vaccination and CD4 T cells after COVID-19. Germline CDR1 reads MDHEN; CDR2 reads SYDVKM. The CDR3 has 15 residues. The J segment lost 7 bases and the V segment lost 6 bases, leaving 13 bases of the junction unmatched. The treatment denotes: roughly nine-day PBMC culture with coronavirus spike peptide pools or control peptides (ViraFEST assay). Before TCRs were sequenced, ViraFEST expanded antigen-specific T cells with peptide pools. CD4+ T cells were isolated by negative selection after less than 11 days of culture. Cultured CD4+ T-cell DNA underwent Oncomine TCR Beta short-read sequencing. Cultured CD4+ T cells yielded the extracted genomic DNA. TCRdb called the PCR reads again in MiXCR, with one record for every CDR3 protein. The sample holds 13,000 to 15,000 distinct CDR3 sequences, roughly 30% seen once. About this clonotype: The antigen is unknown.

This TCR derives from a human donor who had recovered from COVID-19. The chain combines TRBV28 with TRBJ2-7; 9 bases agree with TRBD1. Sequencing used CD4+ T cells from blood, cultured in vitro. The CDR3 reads CASRGEEQGAREQYF. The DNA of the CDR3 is TGTGCCAGCAGGGGGGAGGAACAGGGGGCGAGGGAGCAGTACTTC.